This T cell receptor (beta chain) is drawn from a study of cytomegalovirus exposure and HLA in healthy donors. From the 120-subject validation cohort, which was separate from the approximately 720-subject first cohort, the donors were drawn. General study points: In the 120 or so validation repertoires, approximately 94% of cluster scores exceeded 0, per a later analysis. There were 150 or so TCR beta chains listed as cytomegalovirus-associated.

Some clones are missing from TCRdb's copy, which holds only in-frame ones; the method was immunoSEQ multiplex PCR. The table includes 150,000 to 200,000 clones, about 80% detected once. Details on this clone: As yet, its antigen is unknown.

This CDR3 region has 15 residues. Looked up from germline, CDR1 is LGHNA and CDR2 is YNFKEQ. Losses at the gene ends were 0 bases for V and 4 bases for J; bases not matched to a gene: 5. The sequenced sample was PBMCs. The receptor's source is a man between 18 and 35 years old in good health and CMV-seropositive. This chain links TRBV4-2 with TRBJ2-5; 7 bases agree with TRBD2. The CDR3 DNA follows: TGTGCCAGCAGCCAAGAGGGCGGGAGCGGAGAGACCCAGTACTTC. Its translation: CASSQEGGSGETQYF.